The 10 T cell receptor beta chains listed next were all sequenced from one sample in a study of blood T cell repertoires in COVID-19. Repertoires were generated with immunoSEQ multiplex PCR, while TCRdb's copy carries only in-frame clones and drops some. The table includes roughly 230,000 clones, 65% to 85% detected once. Sequenced sample: peripheral blood. Receptor source: a woman older than 75 with acute or convalescent COVID-19.

This clone was detected only once. This rearrangement joins TRBV6-1 to TRBJ1-5; D not resolved. With 4 bases removed from V and 5 bases from J, the gap between germline ends came to 18 bases. The CDR3 has 16 residues. Looked up from germline, CDR1 is MNHNS and CDR2 is SASEGT. CDR3 DNA sequence: TGTGCCAGCAGTGCCTCTGGGCAGTGGAGGGATCAGCCCCAGCATTTT. It encodes CASSASGQWRDQPQHF.

The rearrangement joins TRBV10-2 to TRBJ2-7; the D is unclear. CDR1 and CDR2 (germline): WSHSY, SAAADI. There are 15 residues in the CDR3. Trimming removed 3 bases at V and 6 bases at J, with 18 bases between. CDR3 in DNA: TGCGCCAGCAGTGATGGTAGTAGTTTCAATCGCGAGCAGTACTTC. Its protein product is CASSDGSSFNREQYF.

In nucleotides, the CDR3 is TGTGCCAGCAGCCGAAATAGGGACAGGGGAAATGAGCAGTTCTTC. Translating it yields CASSRNRDRGNEQFF. The chain is built from TRBV7-3 and TRBJ2-1; 10 bases match TRBD1. Trimming removed 5 bases from V and 7 bases from J; junction bases left unmatched: 8. The CDR3 spans 15 residues. Germline V gene sequence: CDR1 SGHTA, CDR2 FQGTGA. Full variable domain (remainder filled in from reference TRBV7-3 and TRBJ2-1): GAGVSQTPSNKVTEKGKYVELRCDPISGHTALYWYRQSLGQGPEFLIYFQGTGAADDSGLPNDRFFAVRPEGSVSTLKIQRTERGDSAVYLCASSRNRDRGNEQFFGPGTRLTVL.

This sequence joins TRBV27 and TRBJ1-5; 9 nucleotides align to TRBD1. CDR3 size: 14 residues. Germline V gene sequence: CDR1 MNHEY, CDR2 SMNVEV (reference sequence). Trimming took 10 bases from V and 7 from J; bases not matched to a gene: 11. The CDR3 bases are TGTGCCACCGCGGGACAGGGCAGCACGCAGCCCCAGCATTTT. It translates to CATAGQGSTQPQHF.

In its sample, this clone was seen a few times. The V gene is TRBV28, the J gene TRBJ1-1; 8 bases align to TRBD1. Per germline, CDR1 MDHEN and CDR2 SYDVKM. The J segment lost 5 bases and the V segment lost 3 bases, leaving 5 bases of the junction unmatched. This CDR3 has 14 amino acids. The CDR3 DNA follows: TGTGCCAGCAGTTTCGCAGGGGGCTCTACTGAAGCTTTCTTT. This encodes CASSFAGGSTEAFF.

The gene calls are TRBV7-3 and TRBJ2-6; no reliable D call. CDR3 length equals 18 residues. V lost 0 bases, J lost 2 bases, and 14 bases lay in between. Per the germline V gene, CDR1 is SGHTA and CDR2 is FQGTGA. CDR3 DNA: TGTGCCAGCAGCTTAACGGCCAGTATTCGCCCTGGGGCCAACGTCCTGACTTTC. It is translated as CASSLTASIRPGANVLTF.

The CDR3 nucleotides are TGCAGCGCTACTCCGGGGGTGGAGACCCAGTACTTC. Its protein product is CSATPGVETQYF. This rearrangement joins TRBV29-1 to TRBJ2-5; tentative D call: TRBD2 (6 bases). The CDR3 spans 12 residues. V was cut by 7 bases and J by 5 bases, with 14 bases left in between. CDR1 and CDR2 (germline): SQVTM, ANQGSEA.

This clone was seen only a few times. The J gene is TRBJ2-1, the V gene TRBV21-1; TRBD2, the table's D call, was not compared with the DNA. TRBV21-1 is listed as a pseudogene. The CDR3 runs 17 residues. The CDR3 coding sequence is TGTGCCAGCAGCAAAAGGAAGACTAGCGGGAGATGCAATGAGCAGTTCTTC. This codes for CASSKRKTSGRCNEQFF.

The chain recombines TRBV20-1 with TRBJ2-7, with 11 bases lining up with TRBD2. The V gene end was trimmed by 3 bases and the J gene end by 3 bases; junction bases not matched to a gene: 4. Per the germline V gene, CDR1 is DFQATT and CDR2 is SNEGSKA (reference sequence). This CDR3 is built from 14 residues. In nucleotides, the CDR3 is TGCAGTGCTAGTTGGGGACTAGCGGACTACGAGCAGTACTTC. Translation gives CSASWGLADYEQYF.

The chain couples TRBV28 to TRBJ1-5, with 9 bases identical to TRBD1. CDR1 and CDR2 (germline): MDHEN, SYDVKM. Germline trimming cut 3 bases from V and 6 bases from J; bases unmatched to any gene: 9. The CDR3 runs to 16 residues. CDR3: CASSFPTGGRGQPQHF. The CDR3 nucleotides read TGTGCCAGCAGTTTTCCAACAGGGGGCCGGGGTCAGCCCCAGCATTTT.